This record concerns one T cell receptor (beta chain) sequence. The data stem from a study of T cells of healthy individuals. TCRdb itself ran the 5' RACE reads through MiXCR, one entry per CDR3 protein. This table has over 95,000 distinct CDR3 sequences, around 17% appearing once. The CDR3 totals 15 residues. The germline V gene encodes CDR1 SQVTM and CDR2 ANQGSEA. V trimming: 5 bases; J trimming: 5 bases; junction bases outside the gene matches: 13. The clonotype was recovered from a human donor in good health. The gene calls are TRBV29-1 and TRBJ1-1; 8 bases agree with TRBD1. In nucleotides, the CDR3 is TGCAGCGTTTCGGGGTCCCCGGACAGGGCGACTGAAGCTTTCTTT. Residues: CSVSGSPDRATEAFF.